Here is one T cell receptor beta chain with its context. Its matching antigen is unknown. The data were taken from a study of T cell responses to AZD1222 COVID-19 vaccine. The study, taken as a whole, reports: Spike was spanned by vaccine-associated CD4 TCRs, which were dominant at 160-218 and 743-854. Targeting of unmutated variant regions was reportedly seen in nearly half of spike-specific TCRs. Donors, mostly white British, included more females; clonal diversity was possibly underestimated.

Germline CDR1 and CDR2: SGHNT and YYREEE (reference sequence). The CDR3 is 16 amino acids. V dropped 3 bases and J dropped 0 bases, with 14 bases sitting between them. This table comes from immunoSEQ multiplex PCR, and its TCRdb copy is limited to in-frame clones, with some not included. The data show 45,000 to 55,000 clones, approximately 80% seen once. The sample was peripheral blood, taken on day 0 of MenACWY control vaccination. This receptor was taken from an adult in good health. The rearrangement links TRBV5-4 to TRBJ2-3; D ambiguous. This CDR3 is CASSSGPNHSTDTQYF. CDR3 in DNA: TGTGCCAGCAGCTCCGGACCCAACCATAGCACAGATACGCAGTATTTT.